This T cell receptor (beta chain) was sequenced during a study of T cell repertoires in cytomegalovirus infection. On this clonotype: No antigen is known for it.

MiXCR, run by TCRdb on the reads, gives a single entry per CDR3 protein. The table includes 650,000 to 900,000 distinct CDR3 sequences, almost 30% detected once. Germline values: CDR1 MNHEY, CDR2 SMNVEV (reference sequence). Trimming removed 8 bases from V and 0 bases from J, with 8 bases in between. The CDR3 extends over 14 amino acids. This material consisted of cultured CD8+ T cells from PBMCs, taken from culture after CMV antigen stimulation. This TCR derives from a human donor in good health (CMV status not recorded). Some clones in this sample may be carry-over from other donors' samples. The chain links TRBV27 to TRBJ2-6; D not certain. In DNA, the CDR3 is TGTGCCAGCTCGAAAGACTCTGGGGCCAACGTCCTGACTTTC. Translation: CASSKDSGANVLTF.